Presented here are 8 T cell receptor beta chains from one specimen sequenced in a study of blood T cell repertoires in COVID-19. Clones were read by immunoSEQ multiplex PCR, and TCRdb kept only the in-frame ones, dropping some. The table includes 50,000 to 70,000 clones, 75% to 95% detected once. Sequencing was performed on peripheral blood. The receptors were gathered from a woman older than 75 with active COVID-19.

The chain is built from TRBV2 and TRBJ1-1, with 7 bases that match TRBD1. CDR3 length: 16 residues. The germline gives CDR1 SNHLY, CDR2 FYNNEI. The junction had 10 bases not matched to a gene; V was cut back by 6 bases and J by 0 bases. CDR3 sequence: CASSHMTGTMNTEAFF. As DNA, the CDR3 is TGTGCCAGCAGCCATATGACAGGGACCATGAACACTGAAGCTTTCTTT.

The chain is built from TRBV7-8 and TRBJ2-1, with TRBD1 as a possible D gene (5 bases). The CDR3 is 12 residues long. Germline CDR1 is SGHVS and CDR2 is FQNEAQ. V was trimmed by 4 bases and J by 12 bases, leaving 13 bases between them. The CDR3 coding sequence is TGTGCCAGCAGCTCTACAGGTCGGCGGCAGTTCTTC. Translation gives CASSSTGRRQFF. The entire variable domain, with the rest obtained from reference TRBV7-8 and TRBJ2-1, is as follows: GAGVSQSPRYKVAKRGQDVALRCDPISGHVSLFWYQQALGQGPEFLTYFQNEAQLDKSGLPSDRFFAERPEGSVSTLKIQRTQQEDSAVYLCASSSTGRRQFFGPGTRLTVL.

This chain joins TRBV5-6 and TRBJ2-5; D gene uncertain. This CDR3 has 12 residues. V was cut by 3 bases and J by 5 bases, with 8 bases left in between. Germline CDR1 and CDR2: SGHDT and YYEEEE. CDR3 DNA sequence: TGTGCCAGCAGCTATCTATTGGAGACCCAGTACTTC. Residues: CASSYLLETQYF.

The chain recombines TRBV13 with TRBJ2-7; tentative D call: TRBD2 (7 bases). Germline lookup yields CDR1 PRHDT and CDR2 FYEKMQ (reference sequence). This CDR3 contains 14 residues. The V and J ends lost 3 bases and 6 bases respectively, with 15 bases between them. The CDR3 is CASSLGGGKGEQYF. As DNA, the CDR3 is TGTGCCAGCAGCTTGGGAGGGGGGAAGGGCGAGCAGTACTTC.

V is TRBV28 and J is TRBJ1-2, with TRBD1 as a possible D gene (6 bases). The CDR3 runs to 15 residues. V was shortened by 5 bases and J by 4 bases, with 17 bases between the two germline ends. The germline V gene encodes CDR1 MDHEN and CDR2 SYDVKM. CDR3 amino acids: CASSRPPSGAYGYTF. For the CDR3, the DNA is TGTGCCAGCAGTCGTCCCCCTTCAGGGGCCTATGGCTACACCTTC.

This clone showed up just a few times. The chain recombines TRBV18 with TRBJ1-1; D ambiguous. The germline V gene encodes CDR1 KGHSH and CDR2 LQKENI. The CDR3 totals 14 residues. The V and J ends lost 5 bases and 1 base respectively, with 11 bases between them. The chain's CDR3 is CASSYGVGNTEAFF. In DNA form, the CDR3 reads TGTGCCAGCTCATACGGGGTAGGGAACACTGAAGCTTTCTTT.

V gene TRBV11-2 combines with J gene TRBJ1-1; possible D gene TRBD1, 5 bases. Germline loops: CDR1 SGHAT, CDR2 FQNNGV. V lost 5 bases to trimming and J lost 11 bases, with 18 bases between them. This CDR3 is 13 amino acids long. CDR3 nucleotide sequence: TGTGCCAGCAGCCCCCGACTTACCCGGGGGGCTTTCTTT. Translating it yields CASSPRLTRGAFF.

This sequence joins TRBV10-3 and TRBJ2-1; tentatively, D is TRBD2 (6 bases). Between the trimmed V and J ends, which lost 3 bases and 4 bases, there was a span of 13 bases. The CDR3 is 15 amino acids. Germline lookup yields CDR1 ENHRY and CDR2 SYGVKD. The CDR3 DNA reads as TGTGCCATCAGTGACCCGGGACTGAAATACAATGAGCAGTTCTTC. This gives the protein CAISDPGLKYNEQFF.